The clone carrying this T cell receptor (beta chain) was seen a single time. This entry is derived from a study of blood T cell repertoires in COVID-19. Background on the study: The origin of the acute and convalescent COVID-19 samples was the United States, Italy and Spain. PBMCs, B-cell-depleted T cells, or T cells provided the cDNA or gDNA that made up the material.

In the original workflow: Cell counts per sample came from amplifying reference gene primers. The method was immunoSEQ multiplex PCR; TCRdb's version includes in-frame clones alone and lacks a portion of them. That table gives V, J and clone size, and the DNA gave D and trimming. In the table there are some 280,000 clones, 75% to 90% of which are singletons. Sample: peripheral blood. The sequence was obtained from a woman between 40 and 50 years old who had recovered from COVID-19.

CDR3 loop: CASSLSDQPQHF. The CDR3 region has the DNA TGTGCCAGCAGTTTATCCGATCAGCCCCAGCATTTT. The chain is built from TRBV28 and TRBJ1-5; D not resolved. The ends were cut back, 1 base at V and 5 bases at J, with 3 bases in the middle. The CDR3 length is 12 residues. CDR1 and CDR2 from the germline V gene are MDHEN and SYDVKM.